The 23 T cell receptor beta chains below all came from one sample that was sequenced in a study of T cells in Graves' hyperthyroidism and ophthalmopathy (dated by TCRdb to about 2019). The library was generated by multiplex PCR. Sequencing instrument: Illumina HiSeq 2000. The TCR beta CDR3 regions were amplified from the RNA transcripts. The first round of RT-PCR for the TCR CDR3 was performed with the HTBI primer set and the Qiagen OneStep RT-PCR kit. TCRdb reran the public reads through fastp at Q25 and MiXCR, keeping productive beta chains. Merged by CDR3 protein, the rows form single entries marked with the most common genes and DNA. For this sample there are 450,000 to 600,000 distinct CDR3 sequences; 15% to 20% appear just once. The ten largest make up over 45% of the sample. The sample comprised blood. The source of these receptors is a man between 40 and 49 years old with Graves' ophthalmopathy.

This chain uses TRBV29-1 with TRBJ2-1, with TRBD1 matching 7 bases. The germline V gene has CDR1 SQVTM and CDR2 ANQGSEA. The CDR3 runs 12 residues. J was trimmed by 5 bases and V by 8 bases; bases with no gene match: 6. This CDR3 reads CSSKGQNNEQFF. The CDR3 DNA follows: TGCAGCTCCAAGGGACAGAACAATGAGCAGTTCTTC.

This chain links TRBV10-2 with TRBJ2-7, with unresolved D. The CDR3 consists of 11 residues. V dropped 2 bases and J dropped 7 bases, with 6 bases sitting between them. Germline V gene data show CDR1 as WSHSY and CDR2 as SAAADI. The CDR3 reads CASSERGEQYF. CDR3 sequence (DNA): TGCGCCAGCAGTGAGCGTGGAGAGCAGTACTTC.

This clonotype was counted ten times or more. This chain uses TRBV11-2 with TRBJ1-1; D ambiguous. CDR1 SGHAT and CDR2 FQNNGV come from the germline V gene. V was trimmed by 7 bases and J by 0 bases, leaving 15 bases between them. The CDR3 is 15 amino acids. CDR3 protein: CASTLRSLLNTEAFF. DNA for the CDR3: TGTGCCAGCACCCTTAGATCGTTGTTGAACACTGAAGCTTTCTTT.

This clonotype showed up just a few times. The chain carries TRBV9 and TRBJ1-3; 8 positions match TRBD1. The CDR3 has 16 amino acids. V gave up 3 bases and J gave up 4 bases; unmatched junction bases: 9. The germline V gene encodes CDR1 SGDLS and CDR2 YYNGEE. The CDR3 sequence is CASSASKTGVGNTIYF. The CDR3 region has the DNA TGTGCCAGCAGCGCCTCTAAGACAGGGGTGGGAAACACCATATATTTT.

This clonotype was detected a few times. The chain joins TRBV30 to TRBJ1-2; D remains unclear. Trimming removed 5 bases from V and 8 bases from J, with 15 bases in between. The CDR3 extends over 12 amino acids. Germline V gene data show CDR1 as GTSNPN and CDR2 as SVGIG (reference sequence). The CDR3 coding sequence is TGTGCCTGGTTGTCCCAAACTCTAGGCTACACCTTC. Residues: CAWLSQTLGYTF.

This clonotype was picked up many times. The genes are TRBV12-3 or TRBV12-4 and TRBJ1-2; 10 positions agree with TRBD1. The CDR3 has 14 amino acids. Trimming took 6 bases from V and 4 from J; bases not matched to a gene: 5. CDR3 amino acids: CASRRQGAGYGYTF. The CDR3 DNA sequence: TGTGCCAGCAGACGACAGGGGGCTGGCTATGGCTACACCTTC.

The V and J genes are TRBV6-2 or TRBV6-3 and TRBJ2-6; 7 positions agree with TRBD1. The CDR3 is 17 amino acids. The germline gives CDR1 MNHEY, CDR2 SVGEGT. V trimming: 5 bases; J trimming: 0 bases; junction bases outside the gene matches: 7. CDR3 bases: TGTGCCAGCAGTACGAGACAGGGTCCCTCTGGGGCCAACGTCCTGACTTTC. Protein: CASSTRQGPSGANVLTF.

The sample holds many counts of this clonotype. The V and J genes are TRBV18 and TRBJ2-7; 7 bases match TRBD1. CDR1 is KGHSH, CDR2 LQKENI, per germline. V lost 2 bases, J lost 2 bases, and 6 bases stayed unmatched. The CDR3 totals 15 residues. The CDR3 sequence: CASSPTPTGTYEQYF. CDR3 sequence (DNA): TGTGCCAGCTCACCAACTCCGACAGGGACCTACGAGCAGTACTTC.

The chain combines TRBV20-1 with TRBJ2-1, with 8 bases matching TRBD2. The CDR3 loop spans 15 amino acids. In germline, CDR1 is DFQATT, CDR2 SNEGSKA (reference sequence). J lost 0 bases, V lost 2 bases, and 3 bases had no gene match. The chain's CDR3 is CSARPGGGSYNEQFF. In nucleotides, the CDR3 is TGCAGTGCTAGACCCGGGGGGGGCTCCTACAATGAGCAGTTCTTC.

Note on this clonotype: A much more abundant neighbour one base away suggests this may be a read error. As DNA, the CDR3 is TGTGTCAGCACTTCATTCGGTTCGGCTAGTGACGGCTACACCTTC. Protein: CVSTSFGSASDGYTF. The rearrangement uses TRBV27 and TRBJ1-2; no clear D. This CDR3 is 15 amino acids long. Germline V gene lookup returns CDR1 MNHEY and CDR2 SMNVEV (reference sequence).

This chain uses TRBV6-2 or TRBV6-3 with TRBJ2-3, with 8 bases aligning to TRBD1. J was trimmed by 7 bases and V by 4 bases; bases with no gene match: 16. Germline V gene data show CDR1 as MNHEY and CDR2 as SVGEGT. This CDR3 spans 17 amino acids. The CDR3, as DNA: TGTGCCAGCAGTTTCGGGACAGGCGGCGCGACGGCTCATACGCAGTATTTT. Protein product: CASSFGTGGATAHTQYF.

This clonotype has ten or more counts. The chain uses TRBV4-2 and TRBJ1-5; tentatively, D is TRBD1 (6 bases). The CDR3 contains 16 residues. Germline V gives CDR1 LGHNA, CDR2 YNFKEQ. V shed 4 bases and J shed 0 bases, with 13 bases lying between them. DNA for the CDR3: TGTGCCAGCAGCCTCGGACAGCTATCTAGCAATCAGCCCCAGCATTTT. Translating gives CASSLGQLSSNQPQHF.

In its sample, this clonotype was seen many times. CDR3 DNA sequence: TGTGCCAGCAGCTCTAGGACTCTTCAGTTGGGGCAGTATTTT. Its protein product is CASSSRTLQLGQYF. The rearrangement joins TRBV11-2 to TRBJ2-3, with a possible D match to TRBD2 (5 bases). The CDR3 is 14 residues long. V lost 4 bases and J lost 11, with 19 bases in between. Germline assignment: CDR1 SGHAT and CDR2 FQNNGV.

A few counts support this clonotype. The gene calls are TRBV9 and TRBJ2-1; 9 nucleotides line up with TRBD2. Germline lookup yields CDR1 SGDLS and CDR2 YYNGEE. Unmatched junction bases numbered 9, after V lost 0 bases and J lost 5 bases. This CDR3 region has 17 residues. For the CDR3, the DNA is TGTGCCAGCAGCGTAGACCCCGCTAGCGGGGTGAACAATGAGCAGTTCTTC. Residues: CASSVDPASGVNNEQFF.

The genes are TRBV6-1 and TRBJ2-4; D is ambiguous. The germline V gene encodes CDR1 MNHNS and CDR2 SASEGT. CDR3 size: 17 residues. The V gene lost 0 bases and the J gene lost 0 bases, with 12 bases spanning the gap. The CDR3 is CASSEARLLVAKNIQYF. The CDR3 nucleotides are TGTGCCAGCAGTGAAGCACGGCTCCTCGTAGCCAAAAACATTCAGTACTTC.

The gene calls are TRBV20-1 and TRBJ2-5; 7 nucleotides line up with TRBD2. Trimming at V came to 6 bases and at J to 5 bases, leaving 6 bases not matched to a gene. The CDR3 is 12 amino acids. Germline V gene lookup returns CDR1 DFQATT and CDR2 SNEGSKA (reference sequence). The CDR3 loop is CSAGRGSETQYF. The CDR3 nucleotides read TGCAGTGCGGGGCGCGGGAGTGAGACCCAGTACTTC.

V gene TRBV29-1 combines with J gene TRBJ2-1; TRBD2 agrees at 7 bases. Per the germline V gene, CDR1 is SQVTM and CDR2 is ANQGSEA. V lost 7 bases to trimming and J lost 4 bases; unmatched junction nucleotides: 13. The CDR3 covers 15 residues. The CDR3: CSGGGIWADYNEQFF. CDR3 DNA: TGCAGCGGGGGGGGTATTTGGGCTGATTACAATGAGCAGTTCTTC.

V usage is TRBV6-1 and J usage is TRBJ2-2; D unresolved. With 6 bases removed from V and 4 bases from J, the gap between germline ends came to 9 bases. The V gene's germline CDR1 is MNHNS and CDR2 SASEGT. This CDR3 spans 13 amino acids. The CDR3 DNA is TGTGCCAGCAGCCGACTGGCCACCGGGGAGCTGTTTTTT. It translates to CASSRLATGELFF.

The rearrangement joins TRBV20-1 to TRBJ2-1; 12 nucleotides align to TRBD2. The CDR3 totals 15 residues. Germline V lookup: CDR1 DFQATT, CDR2 SNEGSKA (reference sequence). The trim removed 0 bases at V and 7 bases at J, leaving 4 bases unmatched. The CDR3, as DNA: TGCAGTGCTAGAGATGAGACTAGCGGGGGAAATGAGCAGTTCTTC. It codes for CSARDETSGGNEQFF.

This clonotype was detected ten times or more. The chain employs TRBV11-2 and TRBJ2-1; 14 bases line up with TRBD2. Germline V gene lookup returns CDR1 SGHAT and CDR2 FQNNGV. The junction had 10 bases not matched to a gene; V was cut back by 4 bases and J by 8 bases. This CDR3 is 17 amino acids long. CDR3 region: CASSSSGTSGRGHEQFF. In nucleotides, the CDR3 is TGTGCCAGCAGCTCCTCCGGGACTAGCGGGAGAGGGCATGAGCAGTTCTTC.

This clonotype was seen only a few times. The rearrangement uses TRBV29-1 and TRBJ2-1, with TRBD1 identical over 11 bases. CDR3 size: 13 residues. The V segment lost 6 bases and the J segment 4 bases; nucleotides outside the gene matches: 2. The germline V gene has CDR1 SQVTM and CDR2 ANQGSEA. The CDR3 DNA sequence: TGCAGCGTGGACAGGGGGCGATACAATGAGCAGTTCTTC. It is translated as CSVDRGRYNEQFF.

The rearrangement uses TRBV2 and TRBJ1-5; perhaps TRBD1 as D (6 bases). V lost 3 bases and J lost 1, with 13 bases in between. The CDR3 has 16 amino acids. Germline lookup yields CDR1 SNHLY and CDR2 FYNNEI. The CDR3 nucleotides read TGTGCCAGCAGTGAGGCGGGGCAGGGGAGCAATCAGCCCCAGCATTTT. Amino acids: CASSEAGQGSNQPQHF.

This clonotype was seen only a few times. V is TRBV28 and J is TRBJ2-5; unclear D gene. The germline V gene has CDR1 MDHEN and CDR2 SYDVKM. CDR3 length equals 13 residues. Between the trimmed V and J ends, which lost 3 bases and 7 bases, there was a span of 12 bases. The CDR3 loop reads CASSLPPIGTQYF. The CDR3 bases are TGTGCCAGCAGTTTGCCCCCCATCGGGACCCAGTACTTC.